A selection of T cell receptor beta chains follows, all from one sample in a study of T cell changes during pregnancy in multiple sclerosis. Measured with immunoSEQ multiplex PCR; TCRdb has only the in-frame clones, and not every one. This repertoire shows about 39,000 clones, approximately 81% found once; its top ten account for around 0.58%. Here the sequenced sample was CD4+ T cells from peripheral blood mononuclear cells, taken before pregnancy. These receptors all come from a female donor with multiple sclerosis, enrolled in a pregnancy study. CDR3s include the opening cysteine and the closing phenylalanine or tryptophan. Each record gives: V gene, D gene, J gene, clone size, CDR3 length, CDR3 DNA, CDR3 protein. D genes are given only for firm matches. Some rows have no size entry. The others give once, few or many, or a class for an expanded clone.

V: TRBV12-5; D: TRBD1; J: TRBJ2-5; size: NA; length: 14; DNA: TGTGCTAGTGGTTTGGGACAGGGAGCGGTGACCCAGTACTTC; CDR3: CASGLGQGAVTQYF
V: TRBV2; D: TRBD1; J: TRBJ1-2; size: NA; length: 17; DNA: TGTGCCAGCAGTGAAGCGCCGTACAGGGGGACTAACTATGGCTACACCTTC; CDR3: CASSEAPYRGTNYGYTF
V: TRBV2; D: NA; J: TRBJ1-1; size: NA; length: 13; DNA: TGTGCCAGCAGTGGTAGGAGAGACACTGAAGCTTTCTTT; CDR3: CASSGRRDTEAFF
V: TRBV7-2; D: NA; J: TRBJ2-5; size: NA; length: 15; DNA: TGTGCCAGCAGGCCTTGGGGGGGGCTCCAAGAGACCCAGTACTTC; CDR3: CASRPWGGLQETQYF
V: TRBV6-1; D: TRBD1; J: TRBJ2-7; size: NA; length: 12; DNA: TGTGCCAGCGAGACAGGGCCGGGGGAGCAGTACTTC; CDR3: CASETGPGEQYF
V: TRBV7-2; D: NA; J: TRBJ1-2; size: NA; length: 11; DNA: TGTGCCAGCGGACAGAACTATGGCTACACCTTC; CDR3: CASGQNYGYTF
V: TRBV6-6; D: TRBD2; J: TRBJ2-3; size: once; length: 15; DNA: TGTGCCAGCAGTTACTCGCGGGGGGGCCTCGATACGCAGTATTTT; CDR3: CASSYSRGGLDTQYF
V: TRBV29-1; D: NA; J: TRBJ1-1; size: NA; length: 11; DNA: TGCAGCGTTGGCAGGTGGGCTGAAGCTTTCTTT; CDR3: CSVGRWAEAFF
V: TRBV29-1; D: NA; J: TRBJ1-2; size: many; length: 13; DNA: TGCAGCGCATTTCTGACGGGAAACTATGGCTACACCTTC; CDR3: CSAFLTGNYGYTF
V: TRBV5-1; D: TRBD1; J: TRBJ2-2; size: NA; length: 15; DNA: TGCGCCAGCAGAAAACAGGGGGCTGGTACCGGGGAGCTGTTTTTT; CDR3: CASRKQGAGTGELFF
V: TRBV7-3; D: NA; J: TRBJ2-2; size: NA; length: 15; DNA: TGTGCCAGCAGTTCTGCGGGTGCGAACACCGGGGAGCTGTTTTTT; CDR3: CASSSAGANTGELFF
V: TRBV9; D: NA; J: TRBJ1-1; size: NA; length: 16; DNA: TGTGCCAGCAGCGTAGGAGGAGGACGGATGAACACTGAAGCTTTCTTT; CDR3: CASSVGGGRMNTEAFF
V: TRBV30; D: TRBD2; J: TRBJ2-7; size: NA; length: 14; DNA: TGTGCCTGGGGAAACCCGGGACTAGGGGGAGAGCAGTACTTC; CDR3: CAWGNPGLGGEQYF
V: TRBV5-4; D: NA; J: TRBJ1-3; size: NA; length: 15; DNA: TGTGCCAGCAGCGTGGACAGCTTCTCTGGAAACACCATATATTTT; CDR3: CASSVDSFSGNTIYF
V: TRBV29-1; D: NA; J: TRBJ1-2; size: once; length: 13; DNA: TGCAGCGTTGGCAACCAGGGGAACTATGGCTACACCTTC; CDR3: CSVGNQGNYGYTF
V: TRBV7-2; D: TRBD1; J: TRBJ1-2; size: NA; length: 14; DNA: TGTGCCAGCAGCCGAGGGACAGGGAAGGATGGCTACACCTTC; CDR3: CASSRGTGKDGYTF
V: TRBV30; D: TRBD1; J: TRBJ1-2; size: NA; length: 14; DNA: TGTGCCTGGAGTCGGGACAGGGGGTTTCATGGCTACACCTTC; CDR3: CAWSRDRGFHGYTF
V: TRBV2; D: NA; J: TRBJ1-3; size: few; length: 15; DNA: TGTGCCAGCAAGGTGGAGGCGAGCTCTGGAAACACCATATATTTT; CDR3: CASKVEASSGNTIYF
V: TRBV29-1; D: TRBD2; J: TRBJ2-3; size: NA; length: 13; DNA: TGCAGCGTTGATCCCCAAGGACTAGCGGGACGTCATTTT; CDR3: CSVDPQGLAGRHF
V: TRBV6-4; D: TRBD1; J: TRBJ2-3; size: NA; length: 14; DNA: TGTGCCAGCAGTCACGACAGGGGGGAAGATACGCAGTATTTT; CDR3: CASSHDRGEDTQYF
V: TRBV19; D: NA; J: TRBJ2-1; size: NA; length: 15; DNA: TGTGCCAGTGGAGGGGGACAGCTTTACTACAATGAGCAGTTCTTC; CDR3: CASGGGQLYYNEQFF
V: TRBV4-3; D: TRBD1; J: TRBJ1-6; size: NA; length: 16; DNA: TGCGCCAGCAGCCAAGATCAGGGGGAATACGGTTCACCCCTCCACTTT; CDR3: CASSQDQGEYGSPLHF
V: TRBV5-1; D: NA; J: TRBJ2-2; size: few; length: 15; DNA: TGCGCCAGCAGCCTCCAACAGGGGAACACCGGGGAGCTGTTTTTT; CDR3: CASSLQQGNTGELFF
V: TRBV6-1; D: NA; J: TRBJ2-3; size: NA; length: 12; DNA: TGTGCCAGCAGGGCTAGCACAGATACGCAGTATTTT; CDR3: CASRASTDTQYF
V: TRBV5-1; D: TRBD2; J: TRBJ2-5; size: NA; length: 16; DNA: TGCGCCAGCAGCCCCGTATCTAGCGGGAGGGCCGAGACCCAGTACTTC; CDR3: CASSPVSSGRAETQYF
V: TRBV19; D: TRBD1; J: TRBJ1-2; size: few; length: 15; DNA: TGTGCCAGTAGTCCGAGGACAGGGATCGTAGGTGGCTACACCTTC; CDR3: CASSPRTGIVGGYTF
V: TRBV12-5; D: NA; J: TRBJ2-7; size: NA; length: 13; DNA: TGTGCTAGTGGTTTTTCAGTGACCTACGAGCAGTACTTC; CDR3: CASGFSVTYEQYF
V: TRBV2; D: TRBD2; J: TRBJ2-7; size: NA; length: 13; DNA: TGTGCCAGCGGGGGGGACGGCTCCTACGAGCAGTACTTC; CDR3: CASGGDGSYEQYF
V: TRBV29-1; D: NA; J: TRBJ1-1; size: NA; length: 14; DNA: TGCAGCGTTTCCCCCGGGGTAGAGTACACTGAAGCTTTCTTT; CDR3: CSVSPGVEYTEAFF
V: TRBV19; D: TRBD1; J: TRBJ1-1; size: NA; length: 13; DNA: TGTGCCAGTAACCGACAGGGAGTTTCTGAAGCTTTCTTT; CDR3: CASNRQGVSEAFF
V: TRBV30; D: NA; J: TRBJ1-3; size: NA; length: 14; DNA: TGTGCCTGGACCCCGGGAGTCTCTGGAAACACCATATATTTT; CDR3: CAWTPGVSGNTIYF
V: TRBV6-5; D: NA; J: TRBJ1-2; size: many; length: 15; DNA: TGTGCCAGCAGTTATTCGGGGGGGGATAGCTATGGCTACACCTTC; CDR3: CASSYSGGDSYGYTF
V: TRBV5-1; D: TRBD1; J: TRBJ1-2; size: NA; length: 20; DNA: TGCGCCAGCAGCCTCGACCAGTGGGACAGGTCAGATGGGTCTAACTATGGCTACACCTTC; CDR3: CASSLDQWDRSDGSNYGYTF
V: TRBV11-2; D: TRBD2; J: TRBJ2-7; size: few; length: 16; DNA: TGTGCCAGCAGCTTAGCCTCTAGCGGGAGTATCTACGAGCAGTACTTC; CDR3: CASSLASSGSIYEQYF
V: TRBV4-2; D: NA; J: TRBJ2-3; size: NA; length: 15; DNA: TGTGCCAGCAGCCAAGATTCCACTAACACAGATACGCAGTATTTT; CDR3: CASSQDSTNTDTQYF
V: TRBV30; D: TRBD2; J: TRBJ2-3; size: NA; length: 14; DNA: TGTGCCTCCTCGGGACTAGCGGGTTCAGATACGCAGTATTTT; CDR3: CASSGLAGSDTQYF
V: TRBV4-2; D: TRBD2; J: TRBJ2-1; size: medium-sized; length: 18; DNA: TGTGCCAGCAGCCAATCGACTAGCGGGGGGGCCGTCTACAATGAGCAGTTCTTC; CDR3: CASSQSTSGGAVYNEQFF
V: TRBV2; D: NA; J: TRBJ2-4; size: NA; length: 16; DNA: TGTGCCAGCAGTGGATCAGGGATCCTGGGCAAAAACATTCAGTACTTC; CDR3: CASSGSGILGKNIQYF
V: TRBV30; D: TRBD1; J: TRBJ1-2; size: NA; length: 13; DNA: TGTGCCTGGAGTGTACAGGGGCTGGGAGGCTACACCTTC; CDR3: CAWSVQGLGGYTF
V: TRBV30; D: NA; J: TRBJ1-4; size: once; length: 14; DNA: TGTGCCTGGAGTGTCTTGGGGGGGAATGAAAAACTGTTTTTT; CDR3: CAWSVLGGNEKLFF
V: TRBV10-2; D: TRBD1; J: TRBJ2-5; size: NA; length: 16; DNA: TGCGCCAGCAGACAGACAGGGGGCTCGGGTGAAGAGACCCAGTACTTC; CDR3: CASRQTGGSGEETQYF
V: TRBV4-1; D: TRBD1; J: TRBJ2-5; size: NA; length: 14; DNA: TGCGCCAGCAGACAGGGGAAGGGCCAAGAGACCCAGTACTTC; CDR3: CASRQGKGQETQYF
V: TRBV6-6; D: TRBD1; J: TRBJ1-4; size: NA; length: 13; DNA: TGTGCCAGCAATACAGGGGAACGGGGTAAACTGTTTTTT; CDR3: CASNTGERGKLFF
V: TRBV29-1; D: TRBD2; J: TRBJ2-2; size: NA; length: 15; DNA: TGCAGCGCTTCGGGACTAGCGGCGAACACCGGGGAGCTGTTTTTT; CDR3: CSASGLAANTGELFF
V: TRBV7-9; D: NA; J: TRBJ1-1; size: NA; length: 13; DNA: TGTGCCAGCAGCTACAGCAGGGTCCCTGAAGCTTTCTTT; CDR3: CASSYSRVPEAFF
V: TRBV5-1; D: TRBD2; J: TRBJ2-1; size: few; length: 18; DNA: TGCGCCAGCAGCCGGGGGGGACTAGCGGGAGCCTCGGTCAATGAGCAGTTCTTC; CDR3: CASSRGGLAGASVNEQFF
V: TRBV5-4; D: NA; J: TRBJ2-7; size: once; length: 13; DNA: TGTGCCAGCAGCCGGGGGACGGCCTACGAGCAGTACTTC; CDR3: CASSRGTAYEQYF
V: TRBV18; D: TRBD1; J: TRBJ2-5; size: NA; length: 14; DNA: TGTGCCAGCTCACCAAACAGGGGCCGAGAGACCCAGTACTTC; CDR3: CASSPNRGRETQYF
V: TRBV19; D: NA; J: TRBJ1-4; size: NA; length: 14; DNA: TGTGCCAGTACCCCAGGGTCTGCTAATGAAAAACTGTTTTTT; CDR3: CASTPGSANEKLFF
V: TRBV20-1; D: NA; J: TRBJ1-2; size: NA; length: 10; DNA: TGCAGTGCTATGCGGGGGGGCTACACCTTC; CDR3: CSAMRGGYTF
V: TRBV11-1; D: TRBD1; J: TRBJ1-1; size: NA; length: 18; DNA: TGTGCCAGCAGCACGCGAAACCCGGGACAGCAGATGAACACTGAAGCTTTCTTT; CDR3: CASSTRNPGQQMNTEAFF
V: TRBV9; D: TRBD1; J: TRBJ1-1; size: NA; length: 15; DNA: TGTGCCAGCAGCGTAGGAGGGGGCGCATACACTGAAGCTTTCTTT; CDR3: CASSVGGGAYTEAFF
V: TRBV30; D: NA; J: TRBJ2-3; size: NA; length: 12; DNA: TGTGCCTGGACGGTTGGCACAGATACGCAGTATTTT; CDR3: CAWTVGTDTQYF